The 30 T cell receptor beta chains in this list originate from one sample, sequenced in a study of tumor and adjacent non-tumor tissue in lung cancer. The template was RNA from unsorted bulk tissue. The library came from three nested PCR rounds adapted from ARM-PCR protocols. Each CDR3 protein is one row after TCRdb ran MiXCR on the multiplex PCR reads. The sample gives under 150,000 distinct CDR3 sequences, 66% of which show up once; about 20% is in the top ten. The sample comprised lung tumor tissue. The source of these receptors is a man between 60 and 75 years old with small cell lung cancer.

This clonotype was found many times. This chain uses TRBV20-1 with TRBJ1-1; weak D call: TRBD1 (6 bases). The germline V gene encodes CDR1 DFQATT and CDR2 SNEGSKA (reference sequence). The CDR3 contains 14 residues. The germline V and J ends were trimmed by 3 bases and 5 bases, with 16 bases remaining between them. CDR3 sequence: CSASGPGARTEAFF. The CDR3 nucleotides are TGCAGTGCTAGTGGCCCGGGGGCGAGGACTGAAGCTTTCTTT.

The chain combines TRBV29-1 with TRBJ1-4, with D maybe TRBD1 (5 bases). Trimming cost V 7 bases and J 7 bases, with 16 bases left between them. Per germline, CDR1 SQVTM and CDR2 ANQGSEA. This CDR3 is built from 13 residues. The CDR3 loop reads CSAETANSEKLFF. DNA for the CDR3: TGCAGCGCTGAGACAGCAAATAGTGAAAAACTGTTTTTT.

A remark on this clonotype: At one of its ends the junction is not consistent with the germline gene, which may arise from a read error. The J gene is TRBJ1-1, the V gene TRBV6-5, with D possibly being TRBD1 (5 bases). The CDR3 has 12 residues. The germline CDR1 and CDR2 sequences are MNHEY and SVGAGI. For the CDR3, the DNA is TGTGCCAGCATCCGAGGGGTGACTGGAGCTTTCTTT. This encodes CASIRGVTGAFF.

Remarks on this clonotype: An end of the junction differs from the germline gene, which may be a read error. The chain links TRBV11-3 to TRBJ2-2, with a possible D match to TRBD2 (5 bases). Germline V lookup: CDR1 SGHNT, CDR2 YENEEA. The CDR3 extends over 14 amino acids. CDR3 residues: CASSLLVNTGELLF. As DNA, the CDR3 is TGTGCCAGCAGCTTACTGGTGAACACCGGGGAGCTGTTGTTT.

This clonotype was counted ten times or more. CDR3 in DNA: TGTGCCAGCAGCTTAGGCAGCTCCTACAATGAGCAGTTCTTC. This sequence encodes CASSLGSSYNEQFF. The chain couples TRBV11-2 to TRBJ2-1; D unresolved. Germline CDR1 and CDR2: SGHAT and FQNNGV. V lost 1 base, J lost 0 bases, and 4 bases lay in between. This CDR3 is built from 14 residues.

The chain combines TRBV29-1 with TRBJ2-1; possible D gene TRBD2, 5 bases. Germline V CDR1 and CDR2: SQVTM, ANQGSEA. V shed 7 bases and J shed 13 bases, with 17 bases lying between them. This CDR3 is 11 amino acids long. CDR3 DNA sequence: TGCAGCGCTGCCGGAACTAGTTTTCAGTTCTTC. It is translated as CSAAGTSFQFF.

About this clonotype itself: One junction end disagrees with the germline gene, perhaps due to a read error. The gene calls are TRBV19 and TRBJ2-1, with 7 nucleotides matching TRBD1. This CDR3 spans 17 amino acids. Germline-derived CDR1 and CDR2 are LNHDA and SQIVND (reference sequence). Here the CDR3 reads CASSPSVGDSRYNKQFF. The CDR3 bases are TGTGCCAGTAGTCCCTCCGTGGGGGACAGCCGCTACAATAAGCAGTTCTTC.

The rearrangement joins TRBV20-1 to TRBJ2-3; D call uncertain. This CDR3 is 11 amino acids long. V lost 7 bases and J lost 7, with 12 bases in between. Germline assignment: CDR1 DFQATT and CDR2 SNEGSKA (reference sequence). Written as DNA, the CDR3 is TGCAGTGGTACGCTAGGCTATACGCAGTATTTT. This gives the protein CSGTLGYTQYF.

This clonotype was found a few times. The chain is built from TRBV6-2 or TRBV6-3 and TRBJ1-2; no reliable D call. V lost 10 bases and J 4 bases, leaving 19 bases between the germline ends. Germline V CDR1 and CDR2: MNHEY, SVGEGT. The CDR3 is 14 residues long. CDR3 region: CATKEGGRTYGYTF. DNA for the CDR3: TGTGCCACCAAGGAGGGAGGCAGGACCTATGGCTACACCTTC.

Note on this clonotype: Given a much more abundant clone one base away, this may be a read error. Since the CDR3 does not end with the conserved phenylalanine or tryptophan, this likely comes from a read error. The rearrangement joins TRBV6-5 to TRBJ2-1; tentatively, D is TRBD2 (7 bases). The CDR3 runs to 15 residues. CDR1 and CDR2 from the germline V gene are MNHEY and SVGAGI. V dropped 4 bases and J dropped 5 bases, with 15 bases sitting between them. In DNA form, the CDR3 reads TGTGCCAGCAGTTCTGGGGGGGCGTGGAACAATGAGCAGTTCTTA. This gives the protein CASSSGGAWNNEQFL.

V is TRBV4-2 and J is TRBJ1-1; D gene ambiguous. Germline CDR1 reads LGHNA; CDR2 reads YNFKEQ. The CDR3 is made up of 14 amino acids. The V and J ends lost 0 bases and 4 bases respectively, with 9 bases between them. CDR3 amino acids: CASSQDGEGTEAFF. In DNA form, the CDR3 reads TGTGCCAGCAGCCAAGACGGCGAAGGCACTGAAGCTTTCTTT.

This clonotype was picked up one time. The V gene is TRBV28, the J gene TRBJ1-2; TRBD1 aligns across 7 bases. The CDR3 length is 14 residues. V trimming: 5 bases; J trimming: 7 bases; junction bases outside the gene matches: 10. CDR1 and CDR2 from the germline V gene are MDHEN and SYDVKM. The CDR3 loop is CASSIYRDSAGYTF. CDR3 in DNA: TGTGCCAGCAGTATATACCGGGACAGTGCTGGCTACACCTTC.

V usage is TRBV20-1 and J usage is TRBJ2-1; D is unresolved. CDR1 is DFQATT, CDR2 SNEGSKA, per germline (reference sequence). The CDR3 covers 16 residues. Trimming stripped 0 bases from V and 8 bases from J, with 20 bases between. The CDR3 region has the DNA TGCAGTGCTAGAGATCTATTCGGACCAGTGCCGGATGAGCAGTTCTTC. Amino acids: CSARDLFGPVPDEQFF.

As concerns this clonotype: This may be a read error, as it is one base from a much larger clone. The chain employs TRBV7-9 and TRBJ1-2; D is perhaps TRBD1 (6 bases). CDR3 length: 16 amino acids. CDR1 and CDR2 from the germline V gene are SEHNR and FQNEAQ (reference sequence). The CDR3 sequence: CVSRVQTGRGNYGYTF. The CDR3 DNA is TGTGTCAGCAGGGTTCAGACAGGACGGGGGAACTATGGCTACACCTTC.

This clonotype has ten or more counts. The chain recombines TRBV13 with TRBJ2-1, with D tentatively TRBD2 (6 bases). V lost 8 bases, J lost 4 bases, and 12 bases lay in between. The germline V gene has CDR1 PRHDT and CDR2 FYEKMQ (reference sequence). This CDR3 contains 13 residues. CDR3 bases: TGTGCCAGCTCTGGGGCGGGATACAATGAGCAGTTCTTC. Translation: CASSGAGYNEQFF.

The chain joins TRBV20-1 to TRBJ2-1, with 8 bases fitting TRBD2. The germline V gene has CDR1 DFQATT and CDR2 SNEGSKA (reference sequence). The V and J ends lost 2 bases and 5 bases, in that order; junction bases with no gene match: 11. This CDR3 region has 16 residues. The CDR3 nucleotides read TGCAGTGCTAGAAAATGGGGGGGACTAGAGAACAATGAGCAGTTCTTC. Translated, it gives CSARKWGGLENNEQFF.

With regard to this clonotype: At one end the junction does not follow the germline gene, possibly because of a read error. This chain connects TRBV29-1 to TRBJ2-7; D assignment may be TRBD1 or TRBD2 (5 bases each). Germline CDR1 and CDR2: SQVTM and ANQGSEA. This CDR3 region has 13 residues. CDR3 region: CSVEKEGTYVQYF. The DNA for the CDR3 is TGCAGCGTTGAAAAAGAGGGGACCTACGTGCAGTACTTC.

Of note for this clonotype: At one of its ends the junction is not consistent with the germline gene, which may arise from a read error. This chain uses TRBV28 with TRBJ2-7; D not certain. CDR3 length: 11 amino acids. Germline V lookup: CDR1 MDHEN, CDR2 SYDVKM. The CDR3: CASSLYYKQYF. The DNA of the CDR3 is TGTGCCAGCAGTTTATACTACAAGCAGTACTTC. The variable domain in full, with the rest retrieved from reference TRBV28 and TRBJ2-7, is DVKVTQSSRYLVKRTGEKVFLECVQDMDHENMFWYRQDPGLGLRLIYFSYDVKMKEKGDIPEGYSVSREKKERFSLILESASTNQTSMYLCASSLYYKQYFGPGTRLTVT.

The sample holds a few counts of this clonotype. The chain recombines TRBV30 with TRBJ2-1, with D maybe TRBD1 (6 bases). CDR1 and CDR2 (germline): GTSNPN, SVGIG (reference sequence). Between the trimmed V and J ends, which lost 6 bases and 9 bases, there was a span of 15 bases. There are 12 residues in the CDR3. The CDR3 region is CACLLRGSEQFF. The CDR3 region has the DNA TGTGCCTGTCTGCTCAGGGGTAGTGAGCAGTTCTTC.

This clonotype is medium-sized by share. The rearrangement links TRBV11-2 to TRBJ2-1; 8 bases match TRBD1. The V and J ends lost 6 bases and 2 bases, in that order; junction bases with no gene match: 6. The germline V gene has CDR1 SGHAT and CDR2 FQNNGV. The CDR3 has 15 residues. The CDR3 spells CASSFTGGTYNEQFF. CDR3 nucleotides: TGTGCCAGCAGTTTTACAGGGGGGACCTACAATGAGCAGTTCTTC. Complete variable domain (other parts from reference TRBV11-2 and TRBJ2-1): EAGVAQSPRYKIIEKRQSVAFWCNPISGHATLYWYQQILGQGPKLLIQFQNNGVVDDSQLPKDRFSAERLKGVDSTLKIQPAKLEDSAVYLCASSFTGGTYNEQFFGPGTRLTVL.

The J gene is TRBJ2-5, the V gene TRBV2; D remains ambiguous. Germline CDR1 is SNHLY and CDR2 is FYNNEI. Trimming removed 7 bases from V and 5 bases from J, with 17 bases in between. The length of the CDR3 is 14 residues. DNA for the CDR3: TGTGCCAGCATGAAAACTCTTCAGTGGGAGACCCAGTACTTC. This gives the protein CASMKTLQWETQYF.

Points on this clonotype: The junction departs from germline at one end; a sequencing error may be responsible. The chain joins TRBV29-1 to TRBJ2-1; D is tentatively TRBD1 or TRBD2 (5 bases each). The germline gives CDR1 SQVTM, CDR2 ANQGSEA. The CDR3 spans 14 residues. CDR3 residues: CSVVWLSGSNEQSF. CDR3 bases: TGCAGTGTTGTCTGGTTGTCAGGGAGCAATGAGCAGTCCTTC.

As for this clonotype: A read error is possible here, since a much larger clone lies one base away. V and J are TRBV20-1 and TRBJ2-1; D might be TRBD2 (6 bases). Germline-derived CDR1 and CDR2 are DFQATT and SNEGSKA (reference sequence). This CDR3 contains 14 residues. Here the CDR3 DNA reads TGCACTGCTCCCAAGCGGGTCTCCTACAATGAGCAGTTCTTC. Translation gives CTAPKRVSYNEQFF.

V and J are TRBV5-1 and TRBJ1-1; D gene ambiguous. The germline V gene has CDR1 SGHRS and CDR2 YFSETQ. This CDR3 region has 13 residues. V was clipped by 7 bases and J by 6 bases, with 16 bases between them. The CDR3 nucleotides read TGCGCCAGCGACTTGGAGGGTAAAGCTGAAGCTTTCTTT. Translating gives CASDLEGKAEAFF.

There are many counts of this clonotype. The rearrangement uses TRBV20-1 and TRBJ2-1, with no clear D. CDR1 and CDR2 from the germline V gene are DFQATT and SNEGSKA (reference sequence). Trimming removed 0 bases at V and 2 bases at J, with 11 bases between. This CDR3 contains 15 residues. CDR3: CSARDQGPPYNEQFF. CDR3 bases: TGCAGTGCTAGAGATCAAGGGCCTCCCTACAATGAGCAGTTCTTC.

A word on this clonotype: One end of the junction is discordant with germline, which a read error may explain. This rearrangement joins TRBV12-3 or TRBV12-4 to TRBJ2-1; D not certain. The length of the CDR3 is 11 residues. CDR3 protein: CASILILEQFF. The CDR3 DNA reads TGTGCCAGCATTTTAATACTAGAGCAGTTCTTC.

J is TRBJ2-6 and V is TRBV11-2; D possibly corresponds to TRBD2 (5 bases). CDR1 and CDR2 (germline): SGHAT, FQNNGV. The CDR3 consists of 18 residues. V lost 1 base and J 0 bases, leaving 13 bases between the germline ends. CDR3 loop: CASSLALEGSSGANVLTF. DNA for the CDR3: TGTGCCAGCAGCTTAGCGCTAGAGGGTAGCTCTGGGGCCAACGTCCTGACTTTC.

This clonotype was observed a handful of times. Possible read error: a much larger clone is one base away. V usage is TRBV11-3 and J usage is TRBJ2-1; D is possibly TRBD2 (5 bases). The V end lost 3 bases, the J end lost 7 bases, and 19 bases lay between the germline ends. Looked up from germline, CDR1 is SGHNT and CDR2 is YENEEA. This CDR3 is 16 amino acids long. The CDR3 DNA follows: TGTGCCAGCAGCTTCGCCCATGGAGCGGAGAAGAATGAGCAGTTCTTC. Translation gives CASSFAHGAEKNEQFF.

This clonotype was picked up a small number of times. The chain uses TRBV29-1 and TRBJ1-1; D may be TRBD1 (6 bases). This CDR3 spans 13 amino acids. Germline V lookup: CDR1 SQVTM, CDR2 ANQGSEA. V gave up 4 bases and J gave up 4 bases, with 13 bases separating them. The CDR3: CSVVGGSITEAFF. The CDR3 bases are TGCAGCGTTGTCGGGGGCTCGATCACTGAAGCTTTCTTT.

This clonotype occurred once. The CDR3 here is CVSRGGLVPGYEQYV. The CDR3 nucleotides are TGTGTCAGCAGGGGGGGGCTAGTGCCGGGCTACGAGCAGTACGTC. The V gene is TRBV6-5, the J gene TRBJ2-7; the D gene could be TRBD1 or TRBD2 (7 bases each). The CDR3 is made up of 15 amino acids. Germline V lookup: CDR1 MNHEY, CDR2 SVGAGI.